A single sample is the source of the 21 T cell receptor beta chains below, sequenced in a study of T cell responses to AZD1222 COVID-19 vaccine. Method: immunoSEQ multiplex PCR; TCRdb's copy keeps in-frame clones and lacks some. This sample yields more than 95,000 clones, of which roughly 89% are seen a single time; 7.5% belongs to the top ten. The source material was peripheral blood, sampled on day 0 of AZD1222 vaccination. These receptors all come from an adult in good health.

This clone was recorded once. The gene calls are TRBV7-2 and TRBJ2-6; perhaps TRBD2 as D (7 bases). CDR1 is SGHTA, CDR2 FQGNSA, per germline. The CDR3 has 15 residues. Trimming shortened V by 8 bases and J by 4 bases, and 15 bases separated the two germline ends. CDR3 DNA sequence: TGTGCCAGCGCCAGGGGAGGGGCCGGGGCCAACGTCCTGACTTTC. The encoded protein is CASARGGAGANVLTF.

The chain combines TRBV14 with TRBJ2-1; the D is unclear. Looked up from germline, CDR1 is SGHDN and CDR2 is FVKESK. This CDR3 has 15 amino acids. V dropped 4 bases and J dropped 8 bases, with 18 bases sitting between them. The CDR3 nucleotides read TGTGCCAGCAGCCCCCTCGACTGGCTAATGGATGAGCAGTTCTTC. Translating gives CASSPLDWLMDEQFF.

The chain has TRBV24-1 and TRBJ1-4; D unresolved. The CDR3 is 18 residues long. Trimming took 3 bases from V and 4 from J, leaving 20 bases between them. Per germline, CDR1 KGHDR and CDR2 SFDVKD. DNA of the CDR3: TGTGCCACCAGTGATAATCTACGGGAGGGAGTAGGTAATGAAAAACTGTTTTTT. This translates into CATSDNLREGVGNEKLFF.

The V gene is TRBV9, the J gene TRBJ2-1; D call uncertain. The CDR3 loop spans 14 amino acids. The germline V gene has CDR1 SGDLS and CDR2 YYNGEE. V lost 0 bases and J lost 9, with 13 bases in between. CDR3 nucleotides: TGTGCCAGCAGCGTAGCTCACGGACGAACTGAGCAGTTCTTC. Its protein product is CASSVAHGRTEQFF.

The chain has TRBV27 and TRBJ2-7, with a tentative D call TRBD2 (6 bases). Trimming took off 8 bases at V and 0 bases at J, with 11 bases between the two ends. CDR3 length equals 13 residues. Germline lookup yields CDR1 MNHEY and CDR2 SMNVEV (reference sequence). The CDR3 nucleotides are TGTGCCAGCGGGGGGTCCTTCTCCTACGAGCAGTACTTC. Its translation: CASGGSFSYEQYF.

CDR3 in amino acids: CASSDRDMTGRYF. The CDR3 region has the DNA TGTGCCAGCAGTGATCGGGATATGACCGGTCGGTACTTC. This chain joins TRBV2 and TRBJ2-7, with D tentatively TRBD2 (5 bases). V dropped 3 bases and J dropped 12 bases, with 18 bases sitting between them. Germline V gene lookup returns CDR1 SNHLY and CDR2 FYNNEI. The CDR3 is 13 amino acids.

The chain has TRBV14 and TRBJ1-3; unclear D gene. Germline-derived CDR1 and CDR2 are SGHDN and FVKESK. V lost 3 bases, J lost 0 bases, and 6 bases lay in between. This CDR3 is 14 amino acids long. Here the CDR3 reads CASSHTYSGNTIYF. CDR3 sequence (DNA): TGTGCCAGCAGCCACACATACTCTGGAAACACCATATATTTT.

In DNA form, the CDR3 reads TGTGCCAGCAGTTTGAGTGGGGCCGGGGAGCTGTTTTTT. Its protein is CASSLSGAGELFF. This sequence joins TRBV28 and TRBJ2-2, with unresolved D. The germline V gene has CDR1 MDHEN and CDR2 SYDVKM. The CDR3 is 13 amino acids. V shed 3 bases and J shed 6 bases, with 8 bases lying between them.

CDR3 residues: CASSYQSDSGGQFF. The CDR3 DNA sequence: TGTGCCAGCAGTTACCAATCGGATAGCGGGGGGCAGTTCTTC. This chain joins TRBV6-5 and TRBJ2-1, with 9 bases fitting TRBD2. Germline CDR1 is MNHEY and CDR2 is SVGAGI. Trimming cost V 2 bases and J 12 bases; bases outside gene matches: 8. This CDR3 contains 14 residues.

Concerning this clone: The same CDR3 arises from other DNA sequences in this sample as well. The gene calls are TRBV4-1 and TRBJ2-1; either TRBD1 or TRBD2 may supply D (5 bases each). V was shortened by 0 bases and J by 5 bases, with 11 bases between the two germline ends. This CDR3 is built from 15 residues. Looked up from germline, CDR1 is MGHRA and CDR2 is YSYEKL. The CDR3 region is CASSQDSGTHNEQFF. CDR3 nucleotide sequence: TGCGCCAGCAGCCAAGACTCAGGGACCCACAATGAGCAGTTCTTC.

The V call is TRBV2, the J call TRBJ1-1; 7 bases line up with TRBD1. The CDR3 is 14 residues long. V was pared by 1 base and J by 7 bases, with 6 bases of the junction left unmatched. CDR1 SNHLY and CDR2 FYNNEI come from the germline V gene. The CDR3 spells CASSEEGGGLEAFF. DNA for the CDR3: TGTGCCAGCAGTGAAGAAGGGGGCGGGCTTGAAGCTTTCTTT.

The chain carries TRBV6-5 and TRBJ1-1, with D unresolved. Germline loops: CDR1 MNHEY, CDR2 SVGAGI. V was clipped by 4 bases and J by 4 bases, with 13 bases between them. The CDR3 is made up of 14 amino acids. The CDR3 loop reads CASSFGRLGTEAFF. CDR3 sequence (DNA): TGTGCCAGCAGTTTTGGCCGGTTGGGCACTGAAGCTTTCTTT.

This chain uses TRBV7-9 with TRBJ2-5, with D possibly called TRBD1 or TRBD2 (5 bases each). Trimming stripped 1 base from V and 2 bases from J, with 8 bases between. This CDR3 has 14 amino acids. Looked up from germline, CDR1 is SEHNR and CDR2 is FQNEAQ (reference sequence). CDR3 sequence: CASSLDGGQETQYF. CDR3 nucleotide sequence: TGTGCCAGCAGCTTAGATGGGGGACAAGAGACCCAGTACTTC.

J is TRBJ2-5 and V is TRBV3-1 (or the pseudogene TRBV3-2); a weak D match, TRBD2 (6 bases). Looked up from germline, CDR1 is LGHDT and CDR2 is YNNKEL (reference sequence). CDR3 length: 13 residues. With 4 bases removed from V and 5 bases from J, the gap between germline ends came to 11 bases. CDR3 DNA: TGTGCCAGCAGCCCCCGGGGGAGGGAGACCCAGTACTTC. Amino acid sequence: CASSPRGRETQYF.

The chain links TRBV7-2 to TRBJ2-1, with D perhaps TRBD2 (5 bases). In germline, CDR1 is SGHTA, CDR2 FQGNSA. The V end was cut by 1 base, the J end by 7 bases, with 11 bases between. The CDR3 extends over 14 amino acids. The CDR3 DNA reads TGTGCCAGCAGCTTAGGTGTGGGAGAAAATGAGCAGTTCTTC. Protein: CASSLGVGENEQFF.

For this clone: Other DNA sequences in the same sample also yield this CDR3. The CDR3 loop reads CASSLVPGNTEAFF. The DNA of the CDR3 is TGTGCCAGCAGCTTAGTTCCGGGGAACACTGAAGCTTTCTTT. The V call is TRBV7-2, the J call TRBJ1-1; D is ambiguous. This CDR3 contains 14 residues. From germline, CDR1 is SGHTA and CDR2 FQGNSA. The V gene lost 1 base and the J gene lost 1 base, with 7 bases spanning the gap. The full variable domain, its missing parts supplied by reference TRBV7-2 and TRBJ1-1, is GAGVSQSPSNKVTEKGKDVELRCDPISGHTALYWYRQSLGQGLEFLIYFQGNSAPDKSGLPSDRFSAERTGGSVSTLTIQRTQQEDSAVYLCASSLVPGNTEAFFGQGTRLTVV.

This chain connects TRBV5-1 to TRBJ1-6; D possibly corresponds to TRBD1 (5 bases). This CDR3 spans 14 amino acids. CDR1 is SGHRS, CDR2 YFSETQ, per germline. V was cut by 4 bases and J by 8 bases, with 13 bases left in between. CDR3 loop: CASSDQGVDSPLHF. CDR3 in DNA: TGCGCCAGCAGCGACCAGGGTGTAGATTCACCCCTCCACTTT.

The CDR3 loop is CASSPRGREKLFF. CDR3 nucleotides: TGTGCCAGCAGTCCGAGGGGCCGTGAAAAACTGTTTTTT. J is TRBJ1-4 and V is TRBV6-2 or TRBV6-3, with a possible D match to TRBD1 (5 bases). The germline gives CDR1 MNHEY, CDR2 SVGEGT. The ends were cut back, 5 bases at V and 7 bases at J, with 11 bases in the middle. The CDR3 has 13 residues.

The V gene is TRBV7-2, the J gene TRBJ1-3; unclear D gene. In germline, CDR1 is SGHTA, CDR2 FQGNSA. V lost 3 bases to trimming and J lost 0 bases, with 12 bases between them. The length of the CDR3 is 16 residues. The DNA for the CDR3 is TGTGCCAGCAGCTTCACTGGCGGCCGCTCTGGAAACACCATATATTTT. Residues: CASSFTGGRSGNTIYF.

The chain is built from TRBV20-1 and TRBJ1-2; TRBD1 matches at 7 bases. There are 11 residues in the CDR3. The germline CDR1 and CDR2 sequences are DFQATT and SNEGSKA (reference sequence). The V segment lost 7 bases and the J segment 5 bases; nucleotides outside the gene matches: 4. The CDR3 here is CSVGGVYGYTF. The CDR3 DNA reads TGCAGTGTAGGGGGCGTGTATGGCTACACCTTC.

V gene TRBV4-2 combines with J gene TRBJ2-7; 7 bases map to TRBD2. The germline CDR1 and CDR2 sequences are LGHNA and YNFKEQ. The CDR3 has 16 residues. V shed 3 bases, J shed 2 bases, and the junction held 10 bases outside the gene matches. Here the CDR3 DNA reads TGTGCCAGCAGCCAGAACCTAGGACTAGTCCCCTACGAGCAGTACTTC. This translates into CASSQNLGLVPYEQYF.